This T cell receptor beta chain was sequenced for a study of CD8+ T cells in alopecia areata. Germline-derived CDR1 and CDR2 are LGHNA and YNFKEQ. Trimming pared 0 bases from V and 4 bases from J, leaving 11 bases between. The CDR3 extends over 15 amino acids. RNA, once extracted, was reverse transcribed into cDNA for use as the sequencing template. Assay: immunoSEQ multiplex PCR; the TCRdb copy retains only in-frame clones and omits some. The profile shows under 350,000 clones, 58% of them singletons. Treatment reported: oral pan-JAK inhibitor, 5-10 mg twice daily. Sorting of CD4+ and CD8+ T cells was performed on PBMCs. Study conclusions and caveats: Higher clonality and more expanded CD8+ clones appeared in lesional than normal scalp. Scalp clonality, along with expanded CD8+ clones among the top 100, was significantly decreased by tofacitinib. Resident alphabeta T-cell populations of normal skin are likewise subject to sequencing in scalp samples.

This clone has more than one count but fewer than ten. Antigen: not known. This receptor was taken from a human donor with alopecia areata. Sequencing was performed on CD4+ T cells sorted from blood, taken at week 24, from a patient treated with tofacitinib. The J gene is TRBJ2-3, the V gene TRBV4-2; D is uncertain. CDR3 DNA: TGTGCCAGCAGCCAAGATGATAACGATTCAGATACGCAGTATTTT. This encodes CASSQDDNDSDTQYF.